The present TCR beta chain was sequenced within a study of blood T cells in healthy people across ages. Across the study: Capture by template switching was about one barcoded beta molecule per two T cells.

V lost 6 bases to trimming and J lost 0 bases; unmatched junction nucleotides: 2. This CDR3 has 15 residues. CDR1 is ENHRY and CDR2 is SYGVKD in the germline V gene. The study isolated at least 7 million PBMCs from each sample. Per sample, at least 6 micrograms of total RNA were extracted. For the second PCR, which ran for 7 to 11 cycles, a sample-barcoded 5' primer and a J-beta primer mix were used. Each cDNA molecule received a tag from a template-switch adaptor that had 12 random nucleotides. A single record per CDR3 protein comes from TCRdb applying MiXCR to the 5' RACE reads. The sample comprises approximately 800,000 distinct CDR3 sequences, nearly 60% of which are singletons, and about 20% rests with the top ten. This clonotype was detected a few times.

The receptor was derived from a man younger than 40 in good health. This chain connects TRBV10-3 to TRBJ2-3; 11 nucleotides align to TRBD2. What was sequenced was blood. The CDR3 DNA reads TGTGCCATCAGCGGGACTAGCGGCAGCACAGATACGCAGTATTTT. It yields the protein CAISGTSGSTDTQYF.